These 21 T cell receptor beta chains came from one sample sequenced in a study of T cells in Graves' hyperthyroidism and ophthalmopathy. TCR beta CDR3 sequences were amplified from RNA transcripts. RT-PCR in the first round (using the HTBI primer set) targeted the TCR CDR3. TCRdb independently ran MiXCR on the multiplex PCR reads; one entry per CDR3 protein. The table shows approximately 600,000 distinct CDR3 sequences, with 11% to 15% occurring only once. Specimen: blood. Source of these receptors: a woman aged 25 to 39 with Graves' hyperthyroidism that later progressed to Graves' ophthalmopathy.

This clonotype appeared many times. The genes are TRBV3-1 and TRBJ1-1, with D possibly TRBD1 on 6 matching bases. This CDR3 has 14 amino acids. V lost 4 bases, J lost 1 base, and 10 bases lay in between. Germline loops: CDR1 LGHDT, CDR2 YNNKEL (reference sequence). The CDR3 DNA reads TGTGCCAGCAGCCTGGGACAATGGAACACTGAAGCTTTCTTT. It encodes CASSLGQWNTEAFF.

This chain joins TRBV6-4 and TRBJ2-7; 10 bases agree with TRBD1. The CDR3 loop spans 14 amino acids. From germline, CDR1 is MRHNA and CDR2 SNTAGT. J lost 4 bases, V lost 2 bases, and 2 bases had no gene match. CDR3 sequence: CASSDPDRGYEQYF. The CDR3 nucleotides are TGTGCCAGCAGTGACCCGGACAGGGGGTACGAGCAGTACTTC.

This clonotype was seen many times. The V call is TRBV7-9, the J call TRBJ2-1; the D gene is possibly TRBD2 (5 bases). Trimming removed 5 bases at V and 4 bases at J, with 12 bases between. This CDR3 contains 14 residues. Germline CDR1 is SEHNR and CDR2 is FQNEAQ (reference sequence). This CDR3 reads CASSPGLRYNEQFF. The CDR3 DNA reads as TGTGCCAGCAGCCCCGGACTGAGGTACAATGAGCAGTTCTTC.

This clonotype was observed at least ten times. The chain links TRBV3-1 to TRBJ2-3; no clear D gene. The CDR3 loop spans 15 amino acids. Trimming pared 2 bases from V and 6 bases from J, leaving 15 bases between. Germline values: CDR1 LGHDT, CDR2 YNNKEL (reference sequence). The CDR3, as DNA: TGTGCCAGCAGCCAAAGACAAGTTAGCTGGGATACGCAGTATTTT. Residues: CASSQRQVSWDTQYF.

This clonotype was seen at least ten times. The rearrangement links TRBV28 to TRBJ2-3; 9 bases match TRBD1. The length of the CDR3 is 15 residues. With V trimmed by 6 bases and J by 0 bases, 4 bases remained unmatched. CDR1 MDHEN and CDR2 SYDVKM come from the germline V gene. The CDR3 DNA is TGTGCCAGCAGCACGGGACAGGGAAGCACAGATACGCAGTATTTT. It encodes CASSTGQGSTDTQYF. The full variable domain, in which reference TRBV28 and TRBJ2-3 provide the parts outside the CDR3, is DVKVTQSSRYLVKRTGEKVFLECVQDMDHENMFWYRQDPGLGLRLIYFSYDVKMKEKGDIPEGYSVSREKKERFSLILESASTNQTSMYLCASSTGQGSTDTQYFGPGTRLTVL.

This clonotype was picked up many times. V and J are TRBV2 and TRBJ1-6, with a tentative D call TRBD1 (5 bases). The CDR3 loop spans 13 amino acids. In germline, CDR1 is SNHLY, CDR2 FYNNEI. Deletions cut 0 bases from V and 17 bases from J, with 14 bases between. CDR3 coding DNA: TGTGCCAGCAGTGAAGCGGACGGGCAGACAGTCCACTTT. Its protein is CASSEADGQTVHF.

This clonotype was observed many times. The V and J genes are TRBV7-9 and TRBJ2-5; weak D call: TRBD2 (6 bases). The CDR3 runs 12 residues. V lost 1 base and J lost 13, with 13 bases in between. The germline V gene encodes CDR1 SEHNR and CDR2 FQNEAQ (reference sequence). As DNA, the CDR3 is TGTGCCAGCAGCTTAGAGGGAGGACCCCCGTACTTC. Its protein is CASSLEGGPPYF.

This clonotype was counted ten times or more. The chain uses TRBV28 and TRBJ1-5; TRBD1 is a possible D gene (5 bases). The germline CDR1 and CDR2 sequences are MDHEN and SYDVKM. The CDR3 runs to 13 residues. V lost 2 bases and J 7 bases, leaving 9 bases between the germline ends. The CDR3 loop reads CASSLGGKQPQHF. CDR3 bases: TGTGCCAGCAGTTTAGGGGGAAAGCAGCCCCAGCATTTT. Using reference TRBV28 and TRBJ1-5 for the parts outside the CDR3, the full variable domain is DVKVTQSSRYLVKRTGEKVFLECVQDMDHENMFWYRQDPGLGLRLIYFSYDVKMKEKGDIPEGYSVSREKKERFSLILESASTNQTSMYLCASSLGGKQPQHFGDGTRLSIL.

The sample holds many counts of this clonotype. The chain employs TRBV20-1 and TRBJ2-7, with 9 bases aligning to TRBD2. V was pared by 1 base and J by 4 bases, with 8 bases of the junction left unmatched. Germline CDR1 DFQATT, CDR2 SNEGSKA (reference sequence). The CDR3 covers 15 residues. The chain's CDR3 is CSARVTRAGGYEQYF. CDR3 nucleotide sequence: TGCAGTGCTAGAGTCACCCGAGCGGGAGGATACGAGCAGTACTTC.

Ten or more counts support this clonotype. One end of the junction fails to match germline, which may point to a read error. This chain uses TRBV13 with TRBJ2-7; 7 nucleotides line up with TRBD1. The CDR3 spans 15 residues. Per germline, CDR1 PRHDT and CDR2 FYEKMQ (reference sequence). The CDR3 nucleotides are TGCGCCAGCAGCGCAGCCGGGACAGCTTCCTACGAGCAGTACTTC. It is translated as CASSAAGTASYEQYF.

J is TRBJ2-7 and V is TRBV4-3; D unclear. Germline V gene lookup returns CDR1 LGHNA and CDR2 YSLEER. Trimming stripped 0 bases from V and 3 bases from J, with 6 bases between. The CDR3 consists of 13 residues. As DNA, the CDR3 is TGCGCCAGCAGCCAAGATGGAGACTACGAGCAGTACTTC. Translated, it gives CASSQDGDYEQYF.

V is TRBV19 and J is TRBJ1-2, with unresolved D. The germline gives CDR1 LNHDA, CDR2 SQIVND (reference sequence). The CDR3 covers 14 residues. Between the trimmed V and J ends, which lost 4 bases and 2 bases, there was a span of 11 bases. The CDR3 DNA sequence: TGTGCCAGTAGTACCTGGACGGCCAACTATGGCTACACCTTC. This codes for CASSTWTANYGYTF.

There are many counts of this clonotype. V is TRBV24-1 and J is TRBJ2-5; 8 nucleotides match TRBD1. The junction had 2 bases not matched to a gene; V was cut back by 6 bases and J by 3 bases. This CDR3 region has 13 residues. Germline V CDR1 and CDR2: KGHDR, SFDVKD. The CDR3 here is CATSSDREETQYF. The CDR3 DNA sequence: TGTGCCACCAGTTCGGACAGGGAAGAGACCCAGTACTTC.

This clonotype appeared many times. This chain connects TRBV28 to TRBJ2-1; D gene uncertain. CDR3 length equals 11 residues. V was pared by 3 bases and J by 8 bases, with 5 bases between. CDR1 MDHEN and CDR2 SYDVKM come from the germline V gene. Here the CDR3 reads CASSFVDEQFF. The DNA of the CDR3 is TGTGCCAGCAGTTTTGTTGATGAGCAGTTCTTC.

V and J are TRBV7-9 and TRBJ1-3; 9 nucleotides agree with TRBD1. Trimming at V came to 5 bases and at J to 8 bases, leaving 10 bases not matched to a gene. CDR1 and CDR2 (germline): SEHNR, FQNEAQ (reference sequence). This CDR3 comprises 15 residues. CDR3 in amino acids: CASSLWTGVSDTIYF. As DNA, the CDR3 is TGTGCCAGCAGCCTTTGGACAGGGGTATCGGACACCATATATTTT. Together with reference TRBV7-9 and TRBJ1-3, the CDR3 gives the full variable domain: DTGVSQNPRHKITKRGQNVTFRCDPISEHNRLYWYRQTLGQGPEFLTYFQNEAQLEKSRLLSDRFSAERPKGSFSTLEIQRTEQGDSAMYLCASSLWTGVSDTIYFGEGSWLTVV.

Ten or more counts support this clonotype. The chain joins TRBV19 to TRBJ1-1; TRBD1 is a possible D gene (6 bases). Germline V lookup: CDR1 LNHDA, CDR2 SQIVND (reference sequence). This CDR3 comprises 13 residues. Between the trimmed V and J ends, which lost 5 bases and 4 bases, there was a span of 11 bases. The CDR3 nucleotides read TGTGCCAGTAGTGTGGGGGCCGGCACTGAAGCTTTCTTT. Translation gives CASSVGAGTEAFF.

The sample holds many counts of this clonotype. V and J are TRBV6-1 and TRBJ2-3, with 11 bases that match TRBD2. After removal of 6 bases from V and 2 bases from J, the junction contained 4 bases not matched to a gene. The CDR3 runs to 15 residues. Germline assignment: CDR1 MNHNS and CDR2 SASEGT. CDR3 protein: CASSPGLADTDTQYF. The CDR3 region has the DNA TGTGCCAGCAGCCCGGGACTAGCGGACACAGATACGCAGTATTTT.

The chain links TRBV6-1 to TRBJ1-1, with D unresolved. Trimming shortened V by 2 bases and J by 10 bases, and 8 bases separated the two germline ends. The CDR3 has 11 amino acids. Germline V CDR1 and CDR2: MNHNS, SASEGT. The CDR3 loop is CASSEWLGAFF. CDR3 in DNA: TGTGCCAGCAGTGAATGGCTGGGAGCTTTCTTT.

The chain recombines TRBV5-1 with TRBJ2-1; 10 bases match TRBD2. J was trimmed by 4 bases and V by 2 bases; bases with no gene match: 12. This CDR3 spans 18 amino acids. Germline-derived CDR1 and CDR2 are SGHRS and YFSETQ. CDR3 residues: CASSLSRSGRVGYNEQFF. In nucleotides, the CDR3 is TGCGCCAGCAGCTTATCGCGCAGCGGGAGGGTGGGTTACAATGAGCAGTTCTTC.

This clonotype was detected once. The V and J genes are TRBV30 and TRBJ2-7, with a tentative D call TRBD1 (6 bases). The CDR3 consists of 14 residues. Germline loops: CDR1 GTSNPN, CDR2 SVGIG (reference sequence). V was trimmed by 2 bases and J by 3 bases, leaving 14 bases between them. CDR3 region: CAWSPGTTHYEQYF. CDR3 DNA: TGTGCCTGGAGTCCCGGGACAACCCACTACGAGCAGTACTTC. Drawing the rest from reference TRBV30 and TRBJ2-7, the complete variable domain is SQTIHQWPATLVQPVGSPLSLECTVEGTSNPNLYWYRQAAGRGLQLLFYSVGIGQISSEVPQNLSASRPQDRQFILSSKKLLLSDSGFYLCAWSPGTTHYEQYFGPGTRLTVT.

This clonotype has at least ten counts. The chain couples TRBV28 to TRBJ2-7; D not resolved. Per the germline V gene, CDR1 is MDHEN and CDR2 is SYDVKM. This CDR3 region has 14 residues. Trimming removed 2 bases at V and 3 bases at J, with 11 bases between. The CDR3 DNA sequence: TGTGCCAGCAGTTTAACTTGGCAGATCTACGAGCAGTACTTC. Its protein is CASSLTWQIYEQYF.